Following are 10 T cell receptor beta chains from one sample sequenced in a study of blood T cells in healthy people across ages. For the second PCR, which ran for 7 to 11 cycles, a sample-barcoded 5' primer and a J-beta primer mix were used. TCRdb used MiXCR to reprocess the 5' RACE reads, holding one entry per CDR3 protein. The sample includes about 640,000 distinct CDR3 sequences, under 70% of them seen just once. The sequenced sample was blood. These receptors all come from a man in his sixties in good health.

The chain recombines TRBV2 with TRBJ1-1, with D perhaps matching TRBD1 (5 bases). V was clipped by 5 bases and J by 1 base, with 11 bases between them. Looked up from germline, CDR1 is SNHLY and CDR2 is FYNNEI. The CDR3 has 14 residues. The CDR3 DNA is TGTGCCAGCAGTTCGTGGGGCCCGAACACTGAAGCTTTCTTT. Translating it yields CASSSWGPNTEAFF.

The chain joins TRBV2 to TRBJ1-1; D remains ambiguous. The germline V and J ends were trimmed by 6 bases and 8 bases, with 13 bases remaining between them. The CDR3 is made up of 12 amino acids. Looked up from germline, CDR1 is SNHLY and CDR2 is FYNNEI. CDR3 protein: CASRRTLQEAFF. CDR3 sequence (DNA): TGTGCCAGCAGGCGGACTTTACAGGAAGCTTTCTTT.

The genes are TRBV10-3 and TRBJ2-1; TRBD2 matches 11 bases. CDR3 length equals 16 residues. V was pared by 2 bases and J by 5 bases, with 5 bases of the junction left unmatched. Germline V gene sequence: CDR1 ENHRY, CDR2 SYGVKD. CDR3 nucleotide sequence: TGTGCCATCAGTGAGAGGGGGACTAGCGGCAACAATGAGCAGTTCTTC. Residues: CAISERGTSGNNEQFF.

In regard to this clonotype: One end of the junction is discordant with germline, which a read error may explain. V is TRBV6-6 and J is TRBJ2-7; D unclear. The CDR3 loop spans 12 amino acids. CDR1 is MNHNY and CDR2 is SVGAGI in the germline V gene (reference sequence). CDR3 sequence reads: CACSPNLYEQYF. In nucleotides, the CDR3 is TGTGCCTGCAGTCCAAACCTCTACGAGCAGTACTTC.

The chain recombines TRBV12-3 or TRBV12-4 with TRBJ2-5; 12 bases are a match to TRBD2. V lost 3 bases to trimming and J lost 5 bases; unmatched junction nucleotides: 4. This CDR3 is built from 15 residues. CDR3 in amino acids: CASSLTSGGRETQYF. CDR3 nucleotides: TGTGCCAGCAGTTTGACTAGCGGGGGCCGGGAGACCCAGTACTTC.

This rearrangement joins TRBV6-6 to TRBJ2-7; TRBD1 agrees at 8 bases. Germline CDR1 MNHNY, CDR2 SVGAGI (reference sequence). V was pared by 0 bases and J by 3 bases, with 7 bases of the junction left unmatched. The CDR3 spans 16 residues. CDR3 bases: TGTGCCAGCAGTTACTCCGCGACAGGGGCGAACTACGAGCAGTACTTC. This translates into CASSYSATGANYEQYF.

The rearrangement joins TRBV20-1 to TRBJ1-5, with D possibly matching TRBD1 (6 bases). The length of the CDR3 is 13 residues. The V gene lost 1 base and the J gene lost 7 bases, with 11 bases spanning the gap. CDR1 is DFQATT and CDR2 is SNEGSKA in the germline V gene (reference sequence). This CDR3 is CSARAQGIQPQHF. Written as DNA, the CDR3 is TGCAGTGCTAGAGCACAGGGAATCCAGCCCCAGCATTTT.

The chain combines TRBV9 with TRBJ2-3; maybe TRBD2 (6 bases). The CDR3 is made up of 16 amino acids. Germline V CDR1 and CDR2: SGDLS, YYNGEE. The V end lost 3 bases, the J end lost 3 bases, and 17 bases lay between the germline ends. The CDR3 is CASSALCGEVTDTQYF. In DNA form, the CDR3 reads TGTGCCAGCAGCGCATTGTGCGGGGAGGTTACAGATACGCAGTATTTT.

The rearrangement joins TRBV20-1 to TRBJ2-3; 13 bases line up with TRBD2. Germline assignment: CDR1 DFQATT and CDR2 SNEGSKA (reference sequence). V shed 8 bases and J 5 bases; nucleotides not matched to a gene: 10. The length of the CDR3 is 15 residues. Here the CDR3 DNA reads TGCAGTACACGACTAGCGGGGGGCCGATTAGATACGCAGTATTTT. This sequence encodes CSTRLAGGRLDTQYF.

This chain joins TRBV20-1 and TRBJ2-1; TRBD2 matches at 13 bases. CDR1 is DFQATT, CDR2 SNEGSKA, per germline (reference sequence). The CDR3 covers 17 residues. The V segment lost 6 bases and the J segment 6 bases; nucleotides outside the gene matches: 14. The CDR3 loop is CSATTSGGASFGNEQFF. As DNA, the CDR3 is TGCAGTGCGACTACTAGCGGGGGGGCGAGTTTTGGCAATGAGCAGTTCTTC.